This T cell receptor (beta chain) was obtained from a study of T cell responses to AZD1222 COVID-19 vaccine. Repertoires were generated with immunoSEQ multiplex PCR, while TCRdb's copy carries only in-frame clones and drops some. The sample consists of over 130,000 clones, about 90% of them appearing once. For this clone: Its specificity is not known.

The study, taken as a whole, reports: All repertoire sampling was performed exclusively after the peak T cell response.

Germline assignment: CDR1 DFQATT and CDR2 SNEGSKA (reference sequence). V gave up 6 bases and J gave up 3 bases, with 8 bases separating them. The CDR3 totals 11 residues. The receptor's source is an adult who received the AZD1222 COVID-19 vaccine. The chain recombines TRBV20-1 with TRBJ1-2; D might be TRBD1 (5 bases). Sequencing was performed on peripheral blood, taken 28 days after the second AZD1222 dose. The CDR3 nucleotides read TGCAGTGCCGACAGCGACTATGGCTACACCTTC. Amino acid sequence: CSADSDYGYTF.